The 29 T cell receptor beta chains presented below share a single source sample, sequenced in a study of CD8+ T cells in alopecia areata (dated by TCRdb to between 2017 and 2018). Library method: the immunoSEQ multiplex PCR assay. To provide template for TCR sequencing, every sample had RNA extracted and reverse transcribed into cDNA. Here the immuneACCESS table is served through TCRdb, limited to in-frame sequences with V and J called. Missing clones are a known gap in these copies; in checked studies unresolved V genes cover under half, and the rest lacks a known reason. Across this sample there are around 150,000 clones, with roughly 80% seen only once. The ten largest clones add up to 25% of the sample. The time point label for this specimen denotes: approximately 4 weeks on oral tofacitinib. The sample's treatment or condition label, in plain terms: oral pan-JAK inhibitor, 5-10 mg twice daily.

Specimen: CD8+ T cells sorted from blood, collected at week 4, from a patient treated with tofacitinib. Receptors were obtained from a human donor with alopecia areata.

This sequence joins TRBV29-1 and TRBJ2-4, with 9 bases aligning to TRBD1. This CDR3 is built from 15 residues. Germline assignment: CDR1 SQVTM and CDR2 ANQGSEA. The V segment lost 4 bases and the J segment 2 bases; nucleotides outside the gene matches: 6. In DNA form, the CDR3 reads TGCAGCGTTGTGTGGGACAGGGCACCCAAAAACATTCAGTACTTC. It translates to CSVVWDRAPKNIQYF.

The V call is TRBV7-2, the J call TRBJ2-1; D remains ambiguous. The CDR3 spans 14 residues. Trimming stripped 1 base from V and 1 base from J, with 5 bases between. CDR1 SGHTA and CDR2 FQGNSA come from the germline V gene. CDR3: CASSLVGSYNEQFF. The CDR3, as DNA: TGTGCCAGCAGCTTAGTGGGGTCCTACAATGAGCAGTTCTTC.

The V call is TRBV7-2, the J call TRBJ2-5; 10 nucleotides match TRBD2. CDR3 size: 19 residues. Germline V gene sequence: CDR1 SGHTA, CDR2 FQGNSA. With 2 bases clipped from V and 0 bases from J, the junction kept 12 bases outside the gene matches. CDR3 in DNA: TGTGCCAGCAGCTTACCCGAGGTAGCGGGGGGCCAGTACCAAGAGACCCAGTACTTC. Its protein is CASSLPEVAGGQYQETQYF.

In its sample, this clone was seen once. The J gene is TRBJ1-1, the V gene TRBV2; D gene unclear. Germline V CDR1 and CDR2: SNHLY, FYNNEI. V shed 5 bases and J shed 1 base, with 8 bases lying between them. This CDR3 has 13 amino acids. CDR3 sequence: CASSISTNTEAFF. The CDR3 DNA follows: TGTGCCAGCAGTATCTCGACGAACACTGAAGCTTTCTTT.

The chain joins TRBV4-1 to TRBJ2-7; maybe TRBD2 (6 bases). The CDR3 covers 17 residues. Looked up from germline, CDR1 is MGHRA and CDR2 is YSYEKL. V was clipped by 0 bases and J by 0 bases, with 15 bases between them. The CDR3 reads CASSQESGGSPSYEQYF. The DNA for the CDR3 is TGCGCCAGCAGCCAAGAGTCTGGAGGGAGTCCCTCCTACGAGCAGTACTTC.

The chain recombines TRBV25-1 with TRBJ1-2; D not resolved. Looked up from germline, CDR1 is MGHDK and CDR2 is SYGVNS. Deletions cut 8 bases from V and 2 bases from J, with 15 bases between. There are 14 residues in the CDR3. CDR3 loop: CASALGSLNYGYTF. The CDR3 coding sequence is TGTGCCAGCGCATTAGGGTCTCTCAACTATGGCTACACCTTC.

This chain joins TRBV7-2 and TRBJ2-1; perhaps TRBD1 as D (6 bases). CDR3 size: 15 residues. Trimming removed 5 bases at V and 6 bases at J, with 17 bases between. Germline CDR1 reads SGHTA; CDR2 reads FQGNSA. CDR3 region: CASSPGPSQGNEQFF. The CDR3 bases are TGTGCCAGCAGCCCCGGACCATCACAGGGCAATGAGCAGTTCTTC.

This chain uses TRBV5-5 with TRBJ1-1; D is ambiguous. The length of the CDR3 is 13 residues. Trimming removed 5 bases from V and 6 bases from J, with 14 bases in between. Germline V lookup: CDR1 SGHKS, CDR2 YYEKEE (reference sequence). The CDR3 spells CASRNGYGPEAFF. As DNA, the CDR3 is TGTGCCAGCAGAAACGGGTACGGTCCTGAAGCTTTCTTT.

This chain links TRBV4-1 with TRBJ1-1, with D hard to call. The CDR3 has 11 residues. V lost 0 bases and J 4 bases, leaving 0 bases between the germline ends. The V gene's germline CDR1 is MGHRA and CDR2 YSYEKL. The CDR3 loop is CASSQDTEAFF. CDR3 in DNA: TGCGCCAGCAGCCAAGACACTGAAGCTTTCTTT.

This clone was observed a few times. The chain combines TRBV5-5 with TRBJ2-7; D gene ambiguous. The V gene lost 0 bases and the J gene lost 9 bases, with 13 bases spanning the gap. The germline gives CDR1 SGHKS, CDR2 YYEKEE (reference sequence). The CDR3 contains 13 residues. CDR3 sequence (DNA): TGTGCCAGCAGCTTGGATGTGACACCGAGGCAGTACTTC. Its translation: CASSLDVTPRQYF.

The J gene is TRBJ2-1, the V gene TRBV13; the D gene is possibly TRBD1 (6 bases). This CDR3 spans 16 amino acids. Germline CDR1 is PRHDT and CDR2 is FYEKMQ (reference sequence). The V and J ends lost 5 bases and 4 bases respectively, with 18 bases between them. This CDR3 is CASSPEGQLLYNEQFF. DNA for the CDR3: TGTGCCAGCAGCCCTGAAGGACAGTTACTTTACAATGAGCAGTTCTTC. Complete variable domain (other parts from reference TRBV13 and TRBJ2-1): AAGVIQSPRHLIKEKRETATLKCYPIPRHDTVYWYQQGPGQDPQFLISFYEKMQSDKGSIPDRFSAQQFSDYHSELNMSSLELGDSALYFCASSPEGQLLYNEQFFGPGTRLTVL.

This chain joins TRBV29-1 and TRBJ2-1, with 8 bases that match TRBD2. The germline CDR1 and CDR2 sequences are SQVTM and ANQGSEA. The junction had 4 bases not matched to a gene; V was cut back by 3 bases and J by 6 bases. The CDR3 runs to 13 residues. The CDR3: CSVDKRGRNEQFF. CDR3 DNA sequence: TGCAGCGTTGATAAGCGGGGGCGCAATGAGCAGTTCTTC.

The chain joins TRBV4-3 to TRBJ2-5, with 11 bases aligning to TRBD1. Germline V gene lookup returns CDR1 LGHNA and CDR2 YSLEER. The CDR3 totals 18 residues. V lost 0 bases to trimming and J lost 6 bases; unmatched junction nucleotides: 12. The CDR3 is CASSQDSGQGAFVKTQYF. As DNA, the CDR3 is TGCGCCAGCAGCCAAGATAGCGGACAGGGGGCGTTTGTGAAGACCCAGTACTTC.

The V and J genes are TRBV4-1 and TRBJ2-5, with 8 bases lining up with TRBD1. The V gene end was trimmed by 4 bases and the J gene end by 6 bases; junction bases not matched to a gene: 7. The CDR3 has 14 residues. In germline, CDR1 is MGHRA, CDR2 YSYEKL. The CDR3 DNA reads as TGCGCCAGCAGCCTCAAGCAGGGGGCGAAGACCCAGTACTTC. Its protein product is CASSLKQGAKTQYF.

This clone appeared a few times. The genes are TRBV23-1 and TRBJ2-7; perhaps TRBD2 as D (6 bases). TRBV23-1 is assigned to the ORF class and has an uncertain function. V dropped 4 bases and J dropped 6 bases, with 16 bases sitting between them. The CDR3 is made up of 14 amino acids. The CDR3 is CASSPGGAQGEQYF. In DNA, the CDR3 is TGCGCCAGCAGTCCCGGGGGTGCGCAGGGCGAGCAGTACTTC.

CDR3 protein: CAWSGPYTGELFF. CDR3 sequence (DNA): TGTGCCTGGAGCGGGCCCTACACCGGGGAGCTGTTTTTT. The chain carries TRBV30 and TRBJ2-2; no definite D call. Germline V gene sequence: CDR1 GTSNPN, CDR2 SVGIG (reference sequence). The V and J ends lost 3 bases and 3 bases respectively, with 8 bases between them. The CDR3 is 13 amino acids.

This clone was counted once. The chain has TRBV7-9 and TRBJ2-7; TRBD2 matches 8 bases. The CDR3 sequence is 11 residues long. J was trimmed by 7 bases and V by 4 bases; bases with no gene match: 0. Looked up from germline, CDR1 is SEHNR and CDR2 is FQNEAQ (reference sequence). DNA for the CDR3: TGTGCCAGCAGCTCGGGAGGGGAGCAGTACTTC. This encodes CASSSGGEQYF.

The chain is built from TRBV27 and TRBJ2-2; 9 bases are shared with TRBD2. Looked up from germline, CDR1 is MNHEY and CDR2 is SMNVEV (reference sequence). Trimming took 3 bases from V and 3 from J; bases not matched to a gene: 5. The CDR3 totals 16 residues. CDR3 nucleotides: TGTGCCAGCAGTTTTTTGGCTAGCGGGGACACCGGGGAGCTGTTTTTT. This sequence encodes CASSFLASGDTGELFF.

The CDR3 nucleotides read TGCAGCGTTGAGTACCCAACAGGGACGGGCTATGGCTACACCTTC. This gives the protein CSVEYPTGTGYGYTF. J is TRBJ1-2 and V is TRBV29-1, with D perhaps TRBD1 (6 bases). Looked up from germline, CDR1 is SQVTM and CDR2 is ANQGSEA. The CDR3 sequence is 15 residues long. Trimming removed 3 bases from V and 4 bases from J, with 18 bases in between.

V is TRBV6-1 and J is TRBJ1-1; the D is unclear. Germline CDR1 is MNHNS and CDR2 is SASEGT. Trimming cost V 0 bases and J 1 base, with 18 bases left between them. CDR3 size: 18 residues. In nucleotides, the CDR3 is TGTGCCAGCAGTGAAGCCCCCCTCGGGCAGGCGCCGAACACTGAAGCTTTCTTT. Translation: CASSEAPLGQAPNTEAFF.

The chain joins TRBV5-1 to TRBJ2-2, with 9 bases that match TRBD2. After removal of 5 bases from V and 6 bases from J, the junction contained 8 bases not matched to a gene. This CDR3 is built from 15 residues. CDR1 SGHRS and CDR2 YFSETQ come from the germline V gene. The CDR3 protein is CASSLRQREAGELFF. The DNA for the CDR3 is TGCGCCAGCAGTCTGCGGCAGCGGGAGGCCGGGGAGCTGTTTTTT.

The CDR3: CASSLGPGNSGANVLTF. CDR3 DNA sequence: TGTGCCAGCAGCTTAGGTCCCGGGAACTCTGGGGCCAACGTCCTGACTTTC. This chain connects TRBV7-9 to TRBJ2-6, with a weak D call TRBD2 (5 bases). The germline gives CDR1 SEHNR, CDR2 FQNEAQ (reference sequence). This CDR3 spans 17 amino acids. V was shortened by 1 base and J by 0 bases, with 10 bases between the two germline ends.

This chain uses TRBV27 with TRBJ1-2; D is perhaps TRBD1 (6 bases). CDR1 is MNHEY and CDR2 is SMNVEV in the germline V gene (reference sequence). The CDR3 consists of 14 residues. Deletions cut 0 bases from V and 6 bases from J, with 11 bases between. CDR3 amino acids: CASSLSYGGNGYTF. CDR3 coding DNA: TGTGCCAGCAGTTTATCGTACGGGGGCAATGGCTACACCTTC.

This clone is a singleton in its sample. The rearrangement joins TRBV27 to TRBJ2-7, with TRBD2 identical over 7 bases. Germline V gene data show CDR1 as MNHEY and CDR2 as SMNVEV (reference sequence). The CDR3 extends over 16 amino acids. With 3 bases clipped from V and 4 bases from J, the junction kept 12 bases outside the gene matches. CDR3 sequence (DNA): TGTGCCAGCAGTTTCGTCGCGCGGGGAGGGAGATACGAGCAGTACTTC. It translates to CASSFVARGGRYEQYF.

The V and J genes are TRBV4-1 and TRBJ2-7; 7 bases are shared with TRBD2. Looked up from germline, CDR1 is MGHRA and CDR2 is YSYEKL. CDR3 length: 16 amino acids. Trimming at V came to 4 bases and at J to 7 bases, leaving 16 bases not matched to a gene. CDR3: CASSLYSESGEGEQYF. The CDR3 DNA follows: TGCGCCAGCAGCCTATATTCGGAAAGCGGGGAAGGTGAGCAGTACTTC.

The chain joins TRBV14 to TRBJ2-1; D ambiguous. The CDR3 runs 15 residues. Trimming took off 0 bases at V and 2 bases at J, with 8 bases between the two ends. Germline-derived CDR1 and CDR2 are SGHDN and FVKESK. CDR3 bases: TGTGCCAGCAGCCAAGATCATGGGCCCTACAATGAGCAGTTCTTC. It encodes CASSQDHGPYNEQFF.

The chain recombines TRBV9 with TRBJ1-4; the D gene is possibly TRBD1 (5 bases). CDR1 is SGDLS, CDR2 YYNGEE, per germline. V lost 0 bases, J lost 11 bases, and 11 bases lay in between. The CDR3 length is 13 residues. In DNA form, the CDR3 reads TGTGCCAGCAGCGTAGCAGGGAAGGGCAAACTGTTTTTT. Translated: CASSVAGKGKLFF.

The chain couples TRBV5-1 to TRBJ2-5; 8 nucleotides agree with TRBD2. The V gene's germline CDR1 is SGHRS and CDR2 YFSETQ. CDR3 length: 18 residues. Trimming cost V 1 base and J 0 bases; bases outside gene matches: 11. CDR3 region: CASSLTTYSGVYQETQYF. The CDR3 DNA sequence: TGCGCCAGCAGCTTGACGACTTATAGCGGGGTGTACCAAGAGACCCAGTACTTC. The variable domain in full, with the rest retrieved from reference TRBV5-1 and TRBJ2-5, is KAGVTQTPRYLIKTRGQQVTLSCSPISGHRSVSWYQQTPGQGLQFLFEYFSETQRNKGNFPGRFSGRQFSNSRSEMNVSTLELGDSALYLCASSLTTYSGVYQETQYFGPGTRLLVL.

V usage is TRBV5-1 and J usage is TRBJ2-1, with 7 positions matching TRBD1. Germline CDR1 and CDR2: SGHRS and YFSETQ. J gave up 5 bases and V 3 bases, and 5 bases lay outside the gene matches. This CDR3 is built from 14 residues. In nucleotides, the CDR3 is TGCGCCAGCAGCTCCGGGACAGCCAACAATGAGCAGTTCTTC. It specifies CASSSGTANNEQFF.